The rows below give T cell receptor beta chains drawn from one sample of a study of blood T cells in healthy people across ages. TCRdb reprocessed the 5' RACE reads with MiXCR, giving one entry per CDR3 protein. The table lists some 560,000 distinct CDR3 sequences, about a quarter of them singletons. Separately, the same data were catalogued under a study of T cells of mothers and their children.

Specimen: blood. These receptors originate from a boy aged 2 to 9 in good health. The CDR3 runs from the conserved cysteine through the conserved F or W. The D gene is left open where the match is weak. Only part of the rows carry a size: once, few, many, or a class if the clone is expanded.

v_call: TRBV20-1; clone_size: NA; j_call: TRBJ1-2; d_call: TRBD1; cdr3_aa: CSAREPGGADYGYTF; cdr3_nt: TGCAGTGCTAGAGAACCAGGGGGTGCGGACTATGGCTACACCTTC
v_call: TRBV7-2; clone_size: NA; j_call: TRBJ2-5; d_call: TRBD1; cdr3_aa: CASSLDRGMRQTQYF; cdr3_nt: TGTGCCAGCAGCTTAGACAGGGGAATGAGACAGACCCAGTACTTC
v_call: TRBV29-1; clone_size: NA; j_call: TRBJ1-2; d_call: TRBD1; cdr3_aa: CSVVGTGGAVLSYTF; cdr3_nt: TGCAGCGTTGTTGGGACAGGGGGCGCGGTATTGAGCTACACCTTC
v_call: TRBV25-1; clone_size: few; j_call: TRBJ2-3; d_call: TRBD2; cdr3_aa: CASSVAGAGADTQYF; cdr3_nt: TGTGCCAGCAGTGTAGCGGGTGCGGGGGCAGATACGCAGTATTTT
v_call: TRBV5-1; clone_size: NA; j_call: TRBJ2-7; d_call: TRBD1; cdr3_aa: CASSLAGQGFSEQYF; cdr3_nt: TGCGCCAGCAGCTTGGCGGGACAGGGGTTCTCCGAGCAGTACTTC
v_call: TRBV12-3/TRBV12-4; clone_size: few; j_call: TRBJ2-7; d_call: NA; cdr3_aa: CANSFGWYEQYF; cdr3_nt: TGTGCCAACAGTTTTGGGTGGTACGAGCAGTACTTC
v_call: TRBV3-1; clone_size: few; j_call: TRBJ2-6; d_call: NA; cdr3_aa: CASSFQSGANVLTF; cdr3_nt: TGTGCCAGCAGCTTTCAGTCGGGGGCCAACGTCCTGACTTTC
v_call: TRBV4-1; clone_size: NA; j_call: TRBJ2-2; d_call: NA; cdr3_aa: CASSQGGPGRGGELFF; cdr3_nt: TGCGCCAGCAGCCAAGGTGGCCCTGGAAGAGGCGGGGAGCTGTTTTTT
v_call: TRBV15; clone_size: NA; j_call: TRBJ2-7; d_call: TRBD1; cdr3_aa: CATSRDMGQGDF; cdr3_nt: TGTGCCACCAGCAGAGATATGGGACAGGGGGACTTC
v_call: TRBV30; clone_size: NA; j_call: TRBJ1-2; d_call: NA; cdr3_aa: CAWTEGGDYGYTF; cdr3_nt: TGTGCCTGGACCGAAGGGGGGGACTATGGCTACACCTTC
v_call: TRBV5-5; clone_size: NA; j_call: TRBJ2-1; d_call: NA; cdr3_aa: CASSLPGLQTWNEQFF; cdr3_nt: TGTGCCAGCAGCTTACCCGGACTACAGACGTGGAATGAGCAGTTCTTC
v_call: TRBV7-9; clone_size: few; j_call: TRBJ2-1; d_call: NA; cdr3_aa: CASSHRAFQSSYNEQFF; cdr3_nt: TGTGCCAGCAGCCACAGGGCTTTCCAGAGCTCCTACAATGAGCAGTTCTTC
v_call: TRBV19; clone_size: NA; j_call: TRBJ2-1; d_call: NA; cdr3_aa: CASSELGEQFF; cdr3_nt: TGTGCCAGTAGTGAGCTAGGGGAGCAGTTCTTC
v_call: TRBV6-2/TRBV6-3; clone_size: NA; j_call: TRBJ1-2; d_call: NA; cdr3_aa: CASSSFGRLTPNYGYTF; cdr3_nt: TGTGCCAGCAGCTCATTCGGCCGCCTTACTCCTAACTATGGCTACACCTTC
v_call: TRBV5-5; clone_size: few; j_call: TRBJ1-2; d_call: NA; cdr3_aa: CASSLQSQAIYGYTF; cdr3_nt: TGTGCCAGCAGCTTACAAAGTCAGGCAATCTATGGCTACACCTTC
v_call: TRBV6-5; clone_size: few; j_call: TRBJ2-2; d_call: TRBD2; cdr3_aa: CASKGVRGGTGELFF; cdr3_nt: TGTGCCAGCAAGGGAGTGCGGGGGGGCACCGGGGAGCTGTTTTTT
v_call: TRBV28; clone_size: NA; j_call: TRBJ1-2; d_call: TRBD1; cdr3_aa: CASSFGGTGGGYGYTF; cdr3_nt: TGTGCCAGCAGTTTCGGCGGGACAGGGGGCGGCTATGGCTACACCTTC
v_call: TRBV15; clone_size: NA; j_call: TRBJ2-5; d_call: NA; cdr3_aa: CATSRDWRQIFQETQYF; cdr3_nt: TGTGCCACCAGCAGAGATTGGAGACAGATCTTTCAAGAGACCCAGTACTTC
v_call: TRBV7-9; clone_size: few; j_call: TRBJ2-3; d_call: TRBD2; cdr3_aa: CASSLSRTSNTDTQYF; cdr3_nt: TGTGCCAGCAGCTTGAGTAGGACTAGCAACACAGATACGCAGTATTTT
v_call: TRBV20-1; clone_size: few; j_call: TRBJ1-1; d_call: NA; cdr3_aa: CSASFPGNTEAFF; cdr3_nt: TGCAGTGCTAGTTTTCCTGGGAACACTGAAGCTTTCTTT
v_call: TRBV20-1; clone_size: NA; j_call: TRBJ2-5; d_call: NA; cdr3_aa: CSARPGVGETQYF; cdr3_nt: TGCAGTGCCCGACCAGGGGTCGGGGAGACCCAGTACTTC
v_call: TRBV29-1; clone_size: few; j_call: TRBJ1-2; d_call: NA; cdr3_aa: CSVSGILSLGYTF; cdr3_nt: TGCAGCGTATCAGGGATTCTAAGTCTTGGCTACACCTTC
v_call: TRBV3-1; clone_size: NA; j_call: TRBJ1-5; d_call: NA; cdr3_aa: CASSPQGSQPQHF; cdr3_nt: TGTGCCAGCAGCCCCCAGGGGTCACAGCCCCAGCATTTT
v_call: TRBV10-2; clone_size: few; j_call: TRBJ1-2; d_call: NA; cdr3_aa: CASSEFGSRGYTF; cdr3_nt: TGCGCCAGCAGTGAGTTTGGGAGTCGGGGCTACACCTTC
v_call: TRBV9; clone_size: many; j_call: TRBJ2-5; d_call: TRBD2; cdr3_aa: CASSAGLAGGETQYF; cdr3_nt: TGTGCCAGCAGCGCCGGACTAGCGGGAGGAGAGACCCAGTACTTC
v_call: TRBV5-1; clone_size: few; j_call: TRBJ2-2; d_call: TRBD2; cdr3_aa: CASSLELAGGTGELFF; cdr3_nt: TGCGCCAGCAGCTTGGAACTAGCGGGGGGCACCGGGGAGCTGTTTTTT
v_call: TRBV5-1; clone_size: NA; j_call: TRBJ2-3; d_call: TRBD1; cdr3_aa: CASSYTGQSSTDTHYF; cdr3_nt: TGCGCCAGCAGCTATACGGGACAGTCTAGCACAGATACGCACTATTTT
v_call: TRBV5-4; clone_size: once; j_call: TRBJ1-4; d_call: NA; cdr3_aa: CASSLTPNEKLFF; cdr3_nt: TGTGCCAGCAGCTTGACCCCTAATGAAAAACTGTTTTTT
v_call: TRBV19; clone_size: NA; j_call: TRBJ2-1; d_call: TRBD2; cdr3_aa: CASGSSGRNNEQFF; cdr3_nt: TGTGCCAGTGGTTCTAGCGGGAGAAACAATGAGCAGTTCTTC
v_call: TRBV4-2; clone_size: NA; j_call: TRBJ2-2; d_call: NA; cdr3_aa: CASSQDSATWASELFF; cdr3_nt: TGTGCCAGCAGCCAAGATTCCGCGACATGGGCCTCGGAGCTGTTTTTT
v_call: TRBV18; clone_size: NA; j_call: TRBJ1-1; d_call: TRBD1; cdr3_aa: CASSPNQQGEDTEAFF; cdr3_nt: TGTGCCAGCTCACCCAACCAACAGGGGGAGGACACTGAAGCTTTCTTT
v_call: TRBV9; clone_size: few; j_call: TRBJ1-5; d_call: TRBD1; cdr3_aa: CASSSRGQATQPQHF; cdr3_nt: TGTGCCAGCAGCAGCAGAGGACAGGCGACGCAGCCCCAGCATTTT
v_call: TRBV3-1; clone_size: few; j_call: TRBJ1-1; d_call: NA; cdr3_aa: CASSQPFGGTDSGEAFF; cdr3_nt: TGTGCCAGCAGCCAACCCTTTGGGGGGACGGACAGTGGGGAGGCTTTCTTT
v_call: TRBV4-1; clone_size: NA; j_call: TRBJ2-7; d_call: NA; cdr3_aa: CASSQVRFKIGTYEQYF; cdr3_nt: TGCGCCAGCAGCCAAGTAAGGTTTAAGATAGGCACCTACGAGCAGTACTTC
v_call: TRBV7-9; clone_size: NA; j_call: TRBJ2-3; d_call: NA; cdr3_aa: CASSLAARDTQYF; cdr3_nt: TGTGCCAGCAGCTTAGCGGCCAGGGATACGCAGTATTTT
v_call: TRBV3-1; clone_size: many; j_call: TRBJ2-5; d_call: NA; cdr3_aa: CASSRQVYQETQYF; cdr3_nt: TGTGCCAGCAGCCGACAGGTTTACCAAGAGACCCAGTACTTC
v_call: TRBV5-1; clone_size: NA; j_call: TRBJ2-2; d_call: TRBD1; cdr3_aa: CASKRGTAVLNTGELFF; cdr3_nt: TGCGCCAGCAAACGAGGGACAGCCGTTTTGAACACCGGGGAGCTGTTTTTT
v_call: TRBV27; clone_size: few; j_call: TRBJ2-7; d_call: NA; cdr3_aa: CTSGWSSGEQYF; cdr3_nt: TGTACCAGCGGCTGGAGTAGTGGCGAGCAGTACTTC
v_call: TRBV6-9; clone_size: NA; j_call: TRBJ2-2; d_call: TRBD2; cdr3_aa: CASSFNGTSGDQAGELFF; cdr3_nt: TGTGCCAGCTCGTTTAACGGGACTAGCGGGGATCAGGCCGGGGAGCTGTTTTTT
v_call: TRBV12-3/TRBV12-4; clone_size: few; j_call: TRBJ2-7; d_call: NA; cdr3_aa: CASSPAHGAGNSYEQYF; cdr3_nt: TGTGCCAGCAGCCCCGCACATGGAGCGGGTAACTCCTACGAGCAGTACTTC
v_call: TRBV20-1; clone_size: NA; j_call: TRBJ1-2; d_call: TRBD1; cdr3_aa: CSARGQGEYGYTF; cdr3_nt: TGCAGTGCTAGAGGACAGGGGGAATATGGCTACACCTTC
v_call: TRBV27; clone_size: NA; j_call: TRBJ2-7; d_call: NA; cdr3_aa: CASAQRSLSYEQYF; cdr3_nt: TGTGCCAGCGCTCAGCGGAGTCTCTCCTACGAGCAGTACTTC
v_call: TRBV5-1; clone_size: NA; j_call: TRBJ2-7; d_call: NA; cdr3_aa: CASSLEDGNYEQYF; cdr3_nt: TGCGCCAGCAGCTTGGAGGACGGTAATTACGAGCAGTACTTC
v_call: TRBV6-5; clone_size: few; j_call: TRBJ2-5; d_call: NA; cdr3_aa: CASSRQFPQETQYF; cdr3_nt: TGTGCCAGCAGTCGGCAGTTCCCACAAGAGACCCAGTACTTC
v_call: TRBV2; clone_size: NA; j_call: TRBJ2-5; d_call: TRBD2; cdr3_aa: CASSPSGRAKETQYF; cdr3_nt: TGTGCCAGCAGCCCTAGCGGGAGGGCCAAAGAGACCCAGTACTTC
v_call: TRBV6-1; clone_size: few; j_call: TRBJ1-5; d_call: NA; cdr3_aa: CASSDWGGYQPQHF; cdr3_nt: TGTGCCAGCAGTGATTGGGGGGGCTACCAGCCCCAGCATTTT
v_call: TRBV15; clone_size: few; j_call: TRBJ2-3; d_call: NA; cdr3_aa: CATSRDRVATDTQYF; cdr3_nt: TGTGCCACCAGCAGAGATAGAGTAGCAACAGATACGCAGTATTTT
v_call: TRBV30; clone_size: NA; j_call: TRBJ2-2; d_call: NA; cdr3_aa: CAWSVGWQNTGELFF; cdr3_nt: TGTGCCTGGAGTGTAGGATGGCAGAACACCGGGGAGCTGTTTTTT
v_call: TRBV11-1; clone_size: NA; j_call: TRBJ2-5; d_call: TRBD2; cdr3_aa: CASSFGSGGQETQYF; cdr3_nt: TGTGCCAGCAGCTTCGGTAGCGGGGGACAAGAGACCCAGTACTTC
v_call: TRBV7-9; clone_size: NA; j_call: TRBJ1-5; d_call: NA; cdr3_aa: CASNDGSQPQHF; cdr3_nt: TGTGCCAGCAATGATGGGTCACAGCCCCAGCATTTT
v_call: TRBV20-1; clone_size: few; j_call: TRBJ1-3; d_call: TRBD1; cdr3_aa: CSATGTGGGLGNTIYF; cdr3_nt: TGCAGTGCCACCGGGACAGGGGGCGGTTTGGGAAACACCATATATTTT
v_call: TRBV9; clone_size: many; j_call: TRBJ1-3; d_call: NA; cdr3_aa: CASSVSPGAGNTIYF; cdr3_nt: TGTGCCAGCAGCGTAAGCCCGGGGGCTGGAAACACCATATATTTT
v_call: TRBV3-1; clone_size: NA; j_call: TRBJ2-5; d_call: TRBD2; cdr3_aa: CASSQETSAGETQYF; cdr3_nt: TGTGCCAGCAGCCAAGAGACTAGCGCTGGAGAGACCCAGTACTTC
v_call: TRBV6-5; clone_size: NA; j_call: TRBJ2-5; d_call: NA; cdr3_aa: CASSYSQGQETQYF; cdr3_nt: TGTGCCAGCAGTTACTCCCAGGGGCAAGAGACCCAGTACTTC
v_call: TRBV30; clone_size: NA; j_call: TRBJ2-3; d_call: NA; cdr3_aa: CAWSAVWGPDTDTQYF; cdr3_nt: TGTGCCTGGAGCGCCGTTTGGGGACCCGACACAGATACGCAGTATTTT
v_call: TRBV27; clone_size: NA; j_call: TRBJ2-1; d_call: TRBD2; cdr3_aa: CASSWTRTHEQFF; cdr3_nt: TGTGCCAGCAGTTGGACTAGAACCCATGAGCAGTTCTTC
v_call: TRBV7-9; clone_size: NA; j_call: TRBJ2-5; d_call: NA; cdr3_aa: CASSRGLSGPRWEETQYF; cdr3_nt: TGTGCCAGCAGTCGGGGTCTATCGGGCCCGCGGTGGGAAGAGACCCAGTACTTC
v_call: TRBV4-1; clone_size: NA; j_call: TRBJ2-2; d_call: TRBD1; cdr3_aa: CASSLWTGITTGELFF; cdr3_nt: TGCGCCAGCAGCCTCTGGACAGGGATAACCACCGGGGAGCTGTTTTTT
v_call: TRBV13; clone_size: NA; j_call: TRBJ1-2; d_call: NA; cdr3_aa: CASSAPRTPSYGYTF; cdr3_nt: TGTGCCAGCAGCGCCCCCCGGACGCCTAGCTATGGCTACACCTTC